This T cell receptor (beta chain) was identified during a study of identical twins. Study-wide points: Fewer insertions were carried by abundant cord blood beta clonotypes, but none was seen in memory repertoires. Conclusions leaned on cross-sectional statistical analysis and did not track the same donors over time.

The CDR3 has 13 amino acids. J lost 4 bases, V lost 4 bases, and 1 base had no gene match. Germline V gene sequence: CDR1 LGHNA, CDR2 YSLEER. As to this clonotype: The target antigen is unknown.

Unique molecular identifiers were present on the cDNA, which also gained a universal primer site by template switching. One entry per CDR3 protein, called by TCRdb with MiXCR from the 5' RACE reads. The repertoire holds under 350,000 distinct CDR3 sequences, with 8.5% to 9.5% as singletons. This sample also appeared in a second study, on yellow fever vaccine responses in identical twins. This second study says: Vaccine T cell responses of twins reportedly seemed partly convergent and partly personalized.

The chain couples TRBV4-3 to TRBJ2-1; 7 positions agree with TRBD2. This receptor was taken from a woman younger than 30 in good health. Sample: CD8+ T cells sorted from blood. The CDR3: CASSRGGYNEQFF. The CDR3, as DNA: TGCGCCAGCAGCCGGGGGGGGTACAATGAGCAGTTCTTC.